A selection of T cell receptor beta chains follows, all from one sample in a study of T cells in Graves' hyperthyroidism and ophthalmopathy. TCRdb reprocessed the multiplex PCR reads via MiXCR and lists one record per CDR3 protein. Here the sample spans 500,000 to 600,000 distinct CDR3 sequences, 16% being singletons. Sequenced sample: blood. The receptors here all came from a woman between 18 and 29 years old with Graves' hyperthyroidism. CDR3s include the opening cysteine and the closing phenylalanine or tryptophan. Fields, in order: V gene, CDR3 protein.

>TRBV28
CASIGDPVGLAIPDTQYF
>TRBV12-3/TRBV12-4
CASSFRGPGELFF
>TRBV3-1
CASSLRRDAGSSGNTIYF
>TRBV4-3
CASSQVGTGTYEQYF
>TRBV2
CASRHRTGESTDTQYF
>TRBV29-1
CSVDRTETQYF
>TRBV12-3/TRBV12-4
CASRGGGRAFEQYF
>TRBV15
CATSRDRVAKNIQYF
>TRBV29-1
CSVALAGPHPGELFF
>TRBV5-5
CASSLVAGGNTIYF
>TRBV20-1
CSAREGWTSGGFGNTQYF
>TRBV6-2/TRBV6-3
CASSYYPDSPLHF
>TRBV28
CASNSGQVYGYTF
>TRBV4-1
CASSPSGQGKDQPQHF
>TRBV5-4
CASSLKVTVHNEQFF
>TRBV5-1
CASRASSYEQYF
>TRBV3-1
CASSQGARVSYNSPLHF
>TRBV14
CASSRGLAREDTQYF
>TRBV20-1
CSASRRQGGMITNEKLFF
>TRBV18
CASSPTAYEQFF
>TRBV28
CASSLAFGGHTDTQYF
>TRBV20-1
CSARDWQGLSKGETQYF
>TRBV18
CASSPPSNSQETQYF
>TRBV3-1
CASSQTSAGELFF
>TRBV6-1
CASGLRTAGNHGYTF
>TRBV14
CASSQAGVLSYEQYF
>TRBV10-2
CASSLPTGGYGYTF
>TRBV7-2
CASSLVLAGKSEEQYF
>TRBV20-1
CSARGDQSEQYF
>TRBV6-1
CASSPNWEPAGEAFF
>TRBV24-1
CATNQYSNQPQHF
>TRBV18
CASSPVDVGALEQYF
>TRBV5-1
CASSLVVGIPHEQFF
>TRBV29-1
CSVDIPPSQTGRRTEAFF
>TRBV7-9
CASSPEGVNQPQHF
>TRBV20-1
CSARAGPPDTQYF
>TRBV6-1
CASSPKALAGAYEQYF
>TRBV27
CASSKQGGPGANVLTF
>TRBV20-1
CSALPQRGHPFDTGELFF
>TRBV4-1
CASSTNPTGVQETQYF
>TRBV7-2
CASSLGGRGAKNIQYF
>TRBV7-2
CASSEQGGTDTQYF
>TRBV20-1
CSARDDRGTEAFF
>TRBV12-3/TRBV12-4
CASTHLTNTGELFF
>TRBV9
CASSPDASSYNEQFF
>TRBV20-1
CSASSGSFWPYEQYF
>TRBV20-1
CSAVAGGRYEQYF
>TRBV3-1
CASSQGLAGGGEQFF
>TRBV4-3
CASSQDMSGSGNTIYF
>TRBV20-1
CSARDGSGMLNEQFF
>TRBV6-1
CASSAGGTATEAFF
>TRBV11-2
CASSSGHQNTEAFF
>TRBV12-3/TRBV12-4
CASSFTGGSQPQHF
>TRBV28
CASSLGTGYHNEQFF
>TRBV10-3
CAISIETGYEQYF